This TCR beta chain was profiled in a study of T-cell memory formation after mild COVID-19. Study findings and constraints: The authors did not confirm SARS-CoV-2 specificity of second-wave clones peaking day 37. For contracting clones, CD4+ ones sat mainly in CM and EM, CD8+ in EMRA.

In TCRdb, the 5' RACE reads were re-called with MiXCR into one record per CDR3 protein. The sample records roughly 28,000 distinct CDR3 sequences, 9.5% to 15% being singletons. Many counts were recorded for this clonotype. No antigen is known for it. This clonotype originated in an adult woman who had mild COVID-19 (a few samples of this study predate the infection). Cell type and time point are not known. The sequenced material came from PBMCs or a T cell subset sorted from them (not recorded which).

The CDR3: CASSLSAASHEQYF. Written as DNA, the CDR3 is TGTGCCAGCAGTTTATCTGCAGCCAGCCACGAGCAGTACTTC. V is TRBV12-3 or TRBV12-4 and J is TRBJ2-7; D is ambiguous. This CDR3 is 14 amino acids long. V shed 2 bases and J shed 5 bases, with 13 bases lying between them.